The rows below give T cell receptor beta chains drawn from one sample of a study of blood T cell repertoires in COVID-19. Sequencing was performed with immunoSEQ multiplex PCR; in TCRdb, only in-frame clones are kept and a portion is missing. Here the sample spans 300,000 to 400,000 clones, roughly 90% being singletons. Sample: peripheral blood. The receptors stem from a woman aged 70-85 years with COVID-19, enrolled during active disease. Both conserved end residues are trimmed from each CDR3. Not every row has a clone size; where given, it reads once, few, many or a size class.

CDR3 protein: ASSEGRTEGSYNSPLH; J gene: TRBJ1-6; V gene: TRBV19; clone size: few
CDR3 protein: SVGLVYGYT; J gene: TRBJ1-2; V gene: TRBV29-1; clone size: NA
CDR3 protein: ASSVGLAGFPSTDTQY; J gene: TRBJ2-3; V gene: TRBV19; clone size: NA
CDR3 protein: ASRPGTSPNYGYT; J gene: TRBJ1-2; V gene: TRBV6-5; clone size: NA
CDR3 protein: ASSFNAGGQETQY; J gene: TRBJ2-5; V gene: TRBV7-2; clone size: NA
CDR3 protein: ASSWTGGESYEQY; J gene: TRBJ2-7; V gene: TRBV5-1; clone size: NA
CDR3 protein: ASSQQVGGRVTEAF; J gene: TRBJ1-1; V gene: TRBV4-1; clone size: NA
CDR3 protein: ASSRRETNEKLF; J gene: TRBJ1-4; V gene: TRBV7-9; clone size: NA
CDR3 protein: AWSVTGIYGYT; J gene: TRBJ1-2; V gene: TRBV30; clone size: NA
CDR3 protein: ASTWGGTGELF; J gene: TRBJ2-2; V gene: TRBV6-5; clone size: NA
CDR3 protein: ASSLGDRADNEQF; J gene: TRBJ2-1; V gene: TRBV5-1; clone size: NA
CDR3 protein: AIGRGFQETQY; J gene: TRBJ2-5; V gene: TRBV10-3; clone size: NA
CDR3 protein: ASSFRVGSRGNEKLF; J gene: TRBJ1-4; V gene: TRBV28; clone size: NA
CDR3 protein: ASSSYRTNEKLF; J gene: TRBJ1-4; V gene: TRBV7-9; clone size: NA
CDR3 protein: ASSPWTGGSEAF; J gene: TRBJ1-1; V gene: TRBV7-2; clone size: NA
CDR3 protein: ASSLGDRLYGYT; J gene: TRBJ1-2; V gene: TRBV5-4; clone size: NA
CDR3 protein: ASSDHLLSYEQY; J gene: TRBJ2-7; V gene: TRBV10-1; clone size: NA
CDR3 protein: ASSPSPWTGNSDTQY; J gene: TRBJ2-3; V gene: TRBV11-3; clone size: NA
CDR3 protein: ASKSRQGDNSPLH; J gene: TRBJ1-6; V gene: TRBV2; clone size: few
CDR3 protein: ASSLVYNTGELF; J gene: TRBJ2-2; V gene: TRBV4-3; clone size: NA
CDR3 protein: SVVRPFTEAF; J gene: TRBJ1-1; V gene: TRBV29-1; clone size: few
CDR3 protein: ASSLALANYGYT; J gene: TRBJ1-2; V gene: TRBV5-6; clone size: once
CDR3 protein: ASSPTGTGAVEAF; J gene: TRBJ1-1; V gene: TRBV9; clone size: NA
CDR3 protein: ASSEGQDYEQY; J gene: TRBJ2-7; V gene: TRBV2; clone size: NA
CDR3 protein: ASRGDRNQETQY; J gene: TRBJ2-5; V gene: TRBV19; clone size: NA
CDR3 protein: ASSPPGGSNTEAF; J gene: TRBJ1-1; V gene: TRBV7-2; clone size: NA
CDR3 protein: ASSFLGGKLF; J gene: TRBJ1-4; V gene: TRBV5-1; clone size: once
CDR3 protein: ASGSGQGGSGELF; J gene: TRBJ2-2; V gene: TRBV12-5; clone size: once
CDR3 protein: ASSLSLSNTGELF; J gene: TRBJ2-2; V gene: TRBV7-3; clone size: few
CDR3 protein: ASRAGAAGELF; J gene: TRBJ2-2; V gene: TRBV4-2; clone size: NA
CDR3 protein: ASSLWAASDHEQY; J gene: TRBJ2-7; V gene: TRBV28; clone size: NA
CDR3 protein: ASSQDITGSVRAF; J gene: TRBJ1-1; V gene: TRBV4-1; clone size: NA
CDR3 protein: ASSLVGGASTDTQY; J gene: TRBJ2-3; V gene: TRBV11-2; clone size: NA
CDR3 protein: ASFGQGSLGDT; J gene: TRBJ1-2; V gene: TRBV28; clone size: NA
CDR3 protein: ASSQRDTFYEQY; J gene: TRBJ2-7; V gene: TRBV11-2; clone size: NA
CDR3 protein: ASSYSRDQPQH; J gene: TRBJ1-5; V gene: TRBV6-5; clone size: NA
CDR3 protein: ATSRRHLGAGGDTQY; J gene: TRBJ2-3; V gene: TRBV15; clone size: NA
CDR3 protein: ASSGDRNTYEQY; J gene: TRBJ2-7; V gene: TRBV2; clone size: few
CDR3 protein: ASSEYGQGHYGYT; J gene: TRBJ1-2; V gene: TRBV6-1; clone size: NA
CDR3 protein: ASSIPGQGAHTEAF; J gene: TRBJ1-1; V gene: TRBV19; clone size: once
CDR3 protein: ASSRGGLTDAGNTIY; J gene: TRBJ1-3; V gene: TRBV14; clone size: NA
CDR3 protein: ASSRGGMNTEAF; J gene: TRBJ1-1; V gene: TRBV6-5; clone size: once
CDR3 protein: ASSLAGGSSDTQY; J gene: TRBJ2-3; V gene: TRBV7-3; clone size: NA
CDR3 protein: ASSQDLQTHQPQH; J gene: TRBJ1-5; V gene: TRBV4-2; clone size: NA
CDR3 protein: SAGTAYNEQF; J gene: TRBJ2-1; V gene: TRBV29-1; clone size: NA
CDR3 protein: ASSFPDRDYGYT; J gene: TRBJ1-2; V gene: TRBV7-9; clone size: NA
CDR3 protein: AWSRLPGQGLYYGYT; J gene: TRBJ1-2; V gene: TRBV30; clone size: NA
CDR3 protein: ASSLWEGETQY; J gene: TRBJ2-5; V gene: TRBV7-2; clone size: few
CDR3 protein: ASSLRGPGELF; J gene: TRBJ2-2; V gene: TRBV7-3; clone size: NA
CDR3 protein: ASSLATGVSYTEAF; J gene: TRBJ1-1; V gene: TRBV5-1; clone size: NA
CDR3 protein: ASSLSARTGGSYEQY; J gene: TRBJ2-7; V gene: TRBV27; clone size: NA
CDR3 protein: ASSQDYTGITEAF; J gene: TRBJ1-1; V gene: TRBV4-3; clone size: NA
CDR3 protein: ASSLSLTGDDEQY; J gene: TRBJ2-7; V gene: TRBV5-1; clone size: NA
CDR3 protein: ASSSGNSGNTIY; J gene: TRBJ1-3; V gene: TRBV6-6; clone size: NA